This TCR beta chain was sequenced for a study of T cells after yellow fever vaccination. Study findings and constraints: Clones that expanded after primary vaccination mostly reappeared after the booster (roughly 96% CD4, roughly 90% CD8).

TCRdb called the 5' RACE reads again in MiXCR, with one record for every CDR3 protein. The repertoire holds 250,000 to 400,000 distinct CDR3 sequences, with approximately 4.3% as singletons. In its sample, this clonotype was seen a few times. Its target is not known. The CDR3 spans 17 residues. Germline loops: CDR1 SGHKS, CDR2 YYEKEE (reference sequence). The V segment lost 2 bases and the J segment 4 bases; nucleotides outside the gene matches: 10. The sample was PBMCs, taken 15 days after the yellow fever booster vaccination. The TCR comes from a man younger than 35 who received the YFV17D yellow fever vaccine. This chain uses TRBV5-5 with TRBJ2-3; 10 nucleotides agree with TRBD2. The CDR3 here is CASSLVIAGGRPDTQYF. The CDR3 DNA follows: TGTGCCAGCAGCTTAGTCATAGCGGGGGGCCGTCCAGATACGCAGTATTTT.